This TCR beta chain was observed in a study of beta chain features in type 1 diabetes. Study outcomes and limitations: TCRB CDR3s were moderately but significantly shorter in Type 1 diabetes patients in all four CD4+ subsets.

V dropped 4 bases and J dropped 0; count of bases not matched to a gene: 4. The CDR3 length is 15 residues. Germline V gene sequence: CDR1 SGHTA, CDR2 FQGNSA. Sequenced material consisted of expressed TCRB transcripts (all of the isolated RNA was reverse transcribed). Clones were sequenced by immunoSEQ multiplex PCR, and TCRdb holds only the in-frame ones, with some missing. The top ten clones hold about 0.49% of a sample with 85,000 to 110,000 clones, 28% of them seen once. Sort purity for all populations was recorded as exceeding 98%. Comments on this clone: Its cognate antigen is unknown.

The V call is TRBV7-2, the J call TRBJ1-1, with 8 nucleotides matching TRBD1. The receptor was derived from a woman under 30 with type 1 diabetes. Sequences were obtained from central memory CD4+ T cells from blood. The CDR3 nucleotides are TGTGCCAGCAGCTCCCGACAGGGGATGAACACTGAAGCTTTCTTT. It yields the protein CASSSRQGMNTEAFF.